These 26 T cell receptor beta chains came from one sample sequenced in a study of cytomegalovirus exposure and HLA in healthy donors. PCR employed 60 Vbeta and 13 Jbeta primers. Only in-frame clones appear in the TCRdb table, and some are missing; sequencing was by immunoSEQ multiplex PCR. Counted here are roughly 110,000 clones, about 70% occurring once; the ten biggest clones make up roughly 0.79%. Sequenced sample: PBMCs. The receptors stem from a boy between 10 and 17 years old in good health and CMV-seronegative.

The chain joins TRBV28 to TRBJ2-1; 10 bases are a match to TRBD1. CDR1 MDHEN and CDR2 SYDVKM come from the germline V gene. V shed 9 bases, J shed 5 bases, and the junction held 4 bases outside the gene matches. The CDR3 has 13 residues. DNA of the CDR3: TGTGCCAGGGGGACAGGGGAGGACAATGAGCAGTTCTTC. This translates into CARGTGEDNEQFF.

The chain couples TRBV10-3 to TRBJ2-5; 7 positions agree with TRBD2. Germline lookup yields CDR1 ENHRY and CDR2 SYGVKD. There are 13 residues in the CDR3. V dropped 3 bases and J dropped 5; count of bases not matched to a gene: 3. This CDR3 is CAISDGEGETQYF. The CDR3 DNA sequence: TGTGCCATCAGTGACGGGGAGGGTGAGACCCAGTACTTC.

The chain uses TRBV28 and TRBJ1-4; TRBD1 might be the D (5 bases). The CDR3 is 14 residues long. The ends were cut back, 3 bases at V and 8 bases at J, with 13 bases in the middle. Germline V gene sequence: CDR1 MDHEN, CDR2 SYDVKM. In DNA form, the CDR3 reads TGTGCCAGCAGTTTGACAGAGCCTCTGGAAAAACTGTTTTTT. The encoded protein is CASSLTEPLEKLFF.

The CDR3 spells CASSQEVGGGYGYTF. In nucleotides, the CDR3 is TGCGCCAGCAGCCAAGAGGTGGGGGGGGGATATGGCTACACCTTC. The gene calls are TRBV4-3 and TRBJ1-2, with a tentative D call TRBD1 (5 bases). Trimming cost V 0 bases and J 5 bases, with 13 bases left between them. This CDR3 region has 15 residues. Germline V gene lookup returns CDR1 LGHNA and CDR2 YSLEER.

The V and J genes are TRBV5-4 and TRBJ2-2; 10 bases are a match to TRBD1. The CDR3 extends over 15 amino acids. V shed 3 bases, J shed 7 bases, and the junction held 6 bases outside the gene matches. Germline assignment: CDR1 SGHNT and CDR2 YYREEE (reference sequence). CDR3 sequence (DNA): TGTGCCAGCAGCTCAGGGACAGGGGATTTCGGGGAGCTGTTTTTT. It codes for CASSSGTGDFGELFF.

The CDR3 is CASRGDYFNEQFF. CDR3 sequence (DNA): TGTGCCAGCAGGGGGGACTACTTCAATGAGCAGTTCTTC. J is TRBJ2-1 and V is TRBV2; 7 nucleotides line up with TRBD2. CDR3 length: 13 residues. In germline, CDR1 is SNHLY, CDR2 FYNNEI. V lost 6 bases and J lost 6; bases outside the gene matches: 5.

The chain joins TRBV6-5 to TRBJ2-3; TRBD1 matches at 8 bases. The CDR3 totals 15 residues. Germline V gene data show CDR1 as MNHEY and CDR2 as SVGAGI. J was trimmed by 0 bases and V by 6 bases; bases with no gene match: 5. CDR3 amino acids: CASSERQGSTDTQYF. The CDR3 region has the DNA TGTGCCAGCAGCGAGCGACAGGGGAGCACAGATACGCAGTATTTT.

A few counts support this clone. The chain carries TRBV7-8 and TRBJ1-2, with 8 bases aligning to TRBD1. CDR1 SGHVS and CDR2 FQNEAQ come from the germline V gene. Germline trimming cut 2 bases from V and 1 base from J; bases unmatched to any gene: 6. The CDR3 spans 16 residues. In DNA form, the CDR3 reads TGTGCCAGCAGCTTACGGCAGGGGGCGAATAACTATGGCTACACCTTC. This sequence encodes CASSLRQGANNYGYTF. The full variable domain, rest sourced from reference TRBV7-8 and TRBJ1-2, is GAGVSQSPRYKVAKRGQDVALRCDPISGHVSLFWYQQALGQGPEFLTYFQNEAQLDKSGLPSDRFFAERPEGSVSTLKIQRTQQEDSAVYLCASSLRQGANNYGYTFGSGTRLTVV.

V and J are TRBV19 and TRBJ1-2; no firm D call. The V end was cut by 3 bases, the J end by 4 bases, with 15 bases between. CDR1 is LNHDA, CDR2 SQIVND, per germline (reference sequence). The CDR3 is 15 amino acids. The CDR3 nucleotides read TGTGCCAGTAGTATTTCGGTAGGAGGGAGCTATGGCTACACCTTC. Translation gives CASSISVGGSYGYTF.

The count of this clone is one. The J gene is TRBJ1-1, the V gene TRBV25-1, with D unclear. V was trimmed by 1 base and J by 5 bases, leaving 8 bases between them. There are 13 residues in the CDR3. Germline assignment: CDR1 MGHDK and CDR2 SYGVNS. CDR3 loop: CASSELRVTEAFF. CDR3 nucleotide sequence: TGTGCCAGCAGTGAATTGAGGGTTACTGAAGCTTTCTTT.

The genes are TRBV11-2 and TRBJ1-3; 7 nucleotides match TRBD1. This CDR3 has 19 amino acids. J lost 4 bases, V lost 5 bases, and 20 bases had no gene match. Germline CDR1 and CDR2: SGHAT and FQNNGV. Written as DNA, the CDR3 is TGTGCCAGCAGCCCAAGACAACCGGGACAGAAGGGCTCCGGAAACACCATATATTTT. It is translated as CASSPRQPGQKGSGNTIYF. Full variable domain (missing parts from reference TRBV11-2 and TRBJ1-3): EAGVAQSPRYKIIEKRQSVAFWCNPISGHATLYWYQQILGQGPKLLIQFQNNGVVDDSQLPKDRFSAERLKGVDSTLKIQPAKLEDSAVYLCASSPRQPGQKGSGNTIYFGEGSWLTVV.

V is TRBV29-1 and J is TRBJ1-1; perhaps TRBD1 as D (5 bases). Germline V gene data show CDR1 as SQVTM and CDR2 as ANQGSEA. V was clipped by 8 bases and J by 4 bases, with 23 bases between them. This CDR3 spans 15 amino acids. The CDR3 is CSPPGRMGRSTEAFF. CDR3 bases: TGCAGCCCCCCCGGCCGTATGGGGCGGAGCACTGAAGCTTTCTTT.

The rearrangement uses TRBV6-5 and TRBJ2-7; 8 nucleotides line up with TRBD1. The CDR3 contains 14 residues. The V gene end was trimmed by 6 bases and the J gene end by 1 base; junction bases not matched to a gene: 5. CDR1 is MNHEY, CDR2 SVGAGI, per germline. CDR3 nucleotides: TGTGCCAGCAGACGCGGACAGGGTTCCTACGAGCAGTACTTC. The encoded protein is CASRRGQGSYEQYF.

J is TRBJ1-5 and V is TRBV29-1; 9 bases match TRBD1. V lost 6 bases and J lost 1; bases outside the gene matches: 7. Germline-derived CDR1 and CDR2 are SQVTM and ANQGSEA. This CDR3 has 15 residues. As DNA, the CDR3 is TGCAGCGTGGGACAGGGATGGAACAGCAATCAGCCCCAGCATTTT. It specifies CSVGQGWNSNQPQHF.

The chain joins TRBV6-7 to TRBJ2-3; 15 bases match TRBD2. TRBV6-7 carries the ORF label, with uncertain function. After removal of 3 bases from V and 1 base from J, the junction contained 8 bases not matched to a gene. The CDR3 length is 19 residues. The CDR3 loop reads CASSYCWTSGREGTDTQYF. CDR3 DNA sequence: TGTGCCAGCAGTTATTGTTGGACTAGCGGGAGGGAGGGCACAGATACGCAGTATTTT.

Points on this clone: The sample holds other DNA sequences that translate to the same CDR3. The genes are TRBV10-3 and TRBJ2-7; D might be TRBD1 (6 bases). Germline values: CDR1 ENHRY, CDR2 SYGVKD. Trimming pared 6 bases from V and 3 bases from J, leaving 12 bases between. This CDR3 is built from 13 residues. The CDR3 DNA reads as TGTGCCATCAGCTCCGGGACACACTACGAGCAGTACTTC. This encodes CAISSGTHYEQYF.

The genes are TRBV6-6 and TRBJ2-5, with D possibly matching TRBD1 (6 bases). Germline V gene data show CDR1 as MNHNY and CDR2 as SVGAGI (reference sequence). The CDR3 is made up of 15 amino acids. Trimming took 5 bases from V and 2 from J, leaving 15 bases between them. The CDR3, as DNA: TGTGCCAGCAGTCTACCGGGACATGGACAAGAGACCCAGTACTTC. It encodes CASSLPGHGQETQYF.

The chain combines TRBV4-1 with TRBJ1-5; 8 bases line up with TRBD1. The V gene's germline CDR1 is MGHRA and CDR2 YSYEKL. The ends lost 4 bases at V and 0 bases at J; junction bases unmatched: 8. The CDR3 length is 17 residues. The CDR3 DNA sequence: TGCGCCAGCAGCCCCTGGCCGACAGGGGATAGCAATCAGCCCCAGCATTTT. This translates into CASSPWPTGDSNQPQHF.

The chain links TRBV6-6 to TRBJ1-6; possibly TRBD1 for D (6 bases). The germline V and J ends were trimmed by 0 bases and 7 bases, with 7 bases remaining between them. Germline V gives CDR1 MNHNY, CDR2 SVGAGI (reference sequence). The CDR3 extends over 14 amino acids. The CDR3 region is CASSYSTGNSPLHF. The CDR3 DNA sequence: TGTGCCAGCAGTTACTCGACAGGAAATTCACCCCTCCACTTT.

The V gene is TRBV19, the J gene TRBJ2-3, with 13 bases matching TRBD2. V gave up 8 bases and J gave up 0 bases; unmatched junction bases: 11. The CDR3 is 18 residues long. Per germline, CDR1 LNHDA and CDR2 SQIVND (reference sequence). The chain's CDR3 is CASQTSGRPFTSTDTQYF. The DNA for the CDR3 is TGTGCCAGTCAGACTAGCGGGAGGCCTTTTACCAGCACAGATACGCAGTATTTT.

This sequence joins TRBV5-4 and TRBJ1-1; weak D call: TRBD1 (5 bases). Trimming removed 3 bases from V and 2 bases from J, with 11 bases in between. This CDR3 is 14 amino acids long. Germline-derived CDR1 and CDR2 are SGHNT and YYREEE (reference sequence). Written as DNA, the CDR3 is TGTGCCAGCAGCTCCCCTGACAGAAACACTGAAGCTTTCTTT. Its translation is CASSSPDRNTEAFF.

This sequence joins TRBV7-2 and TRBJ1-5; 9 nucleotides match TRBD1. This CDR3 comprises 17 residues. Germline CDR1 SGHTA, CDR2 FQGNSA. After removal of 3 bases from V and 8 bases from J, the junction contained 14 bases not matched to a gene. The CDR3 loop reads CASSFGGTGYLVKPQHF. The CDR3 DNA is TGTGCCAGCAGCTTTGGCGGGACAGGGTATCTGGTTAAGCCCCAGCATTTT.

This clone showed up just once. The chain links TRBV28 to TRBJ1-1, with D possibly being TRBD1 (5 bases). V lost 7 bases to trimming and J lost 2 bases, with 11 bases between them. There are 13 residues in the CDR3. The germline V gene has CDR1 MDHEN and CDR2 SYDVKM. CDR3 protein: CASNVGLNTEAFF. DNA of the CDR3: TGTGCCAGCAACGTGGGACTCAACACTGAAGCTTTCTTT. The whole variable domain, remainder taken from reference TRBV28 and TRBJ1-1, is DVKVTQSSRYLVKRTGEKVFLECVQDMDHENMFWYRQDPGLGLRLIYFSYDVKMKEKGDIPEGYSVSREKKERFSLILESASTNQTSMYLCASNVGLNTEAFFGQGTRLTVV.

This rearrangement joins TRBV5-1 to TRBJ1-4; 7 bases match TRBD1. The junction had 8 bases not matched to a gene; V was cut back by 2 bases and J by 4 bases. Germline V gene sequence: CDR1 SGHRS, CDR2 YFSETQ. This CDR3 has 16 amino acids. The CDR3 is CASSFVSGTDNEKLFF. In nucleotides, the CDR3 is TGCGCCAGCAGCTTCGTATCCGGGACAGATAATGAAAAACTGTTTTTT.

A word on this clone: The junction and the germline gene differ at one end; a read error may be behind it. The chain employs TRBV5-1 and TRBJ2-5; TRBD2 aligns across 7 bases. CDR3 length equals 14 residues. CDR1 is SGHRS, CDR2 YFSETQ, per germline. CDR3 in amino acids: CASRWAGEGEAQYF. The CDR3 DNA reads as TGCGCCAGCAGGTGGGCGGGAGAGGGAGAGGCCCAGTACTTC.

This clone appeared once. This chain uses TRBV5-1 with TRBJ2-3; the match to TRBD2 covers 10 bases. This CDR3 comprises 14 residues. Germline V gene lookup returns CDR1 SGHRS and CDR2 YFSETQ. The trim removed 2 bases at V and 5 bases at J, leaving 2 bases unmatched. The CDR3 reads CASSFGLAEDTQYF. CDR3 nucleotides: TGCGCCAGCAGCTTTGGACTAGCGGAAGATACGCAGTATTTT. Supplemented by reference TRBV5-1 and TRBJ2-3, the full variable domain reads KAGVTQTPRYLIKTRGQQVTLSCSPISGHRSVSWYQQTPGQGLQFLFEYFSETQRNKGNFPGRFSGRQFSNSRSEMNVSTLELGDSALYLCASSFGLAEDTQYFGPGTRLTVL.